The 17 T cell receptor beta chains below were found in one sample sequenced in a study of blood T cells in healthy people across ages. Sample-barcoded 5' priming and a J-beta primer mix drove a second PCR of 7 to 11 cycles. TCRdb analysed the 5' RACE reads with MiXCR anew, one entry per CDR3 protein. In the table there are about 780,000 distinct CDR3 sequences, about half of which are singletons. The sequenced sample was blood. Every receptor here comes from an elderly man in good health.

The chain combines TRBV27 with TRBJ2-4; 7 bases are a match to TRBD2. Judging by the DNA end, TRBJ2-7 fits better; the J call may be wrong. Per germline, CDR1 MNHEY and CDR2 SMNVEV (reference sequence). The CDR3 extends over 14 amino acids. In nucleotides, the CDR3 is TGTGCCAGCAGGCCGACTAGCCTCTCCTACGAGCAGTACTTC. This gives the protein CASRPTSLSYEQYF.

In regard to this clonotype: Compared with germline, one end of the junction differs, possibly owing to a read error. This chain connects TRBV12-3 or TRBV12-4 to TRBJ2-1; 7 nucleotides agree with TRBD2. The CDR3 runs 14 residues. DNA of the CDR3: TGTGCCAGCAGTATAGCGGGTTCCTACAATGAGCAGTTCTTC. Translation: CASSIAGSYNEQFF.

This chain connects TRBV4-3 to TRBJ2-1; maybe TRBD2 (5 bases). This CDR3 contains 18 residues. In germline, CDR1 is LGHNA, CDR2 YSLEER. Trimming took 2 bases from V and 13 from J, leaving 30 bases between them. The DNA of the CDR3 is TGCGCCAGCAGCCAATACTGGACCGGACTGGTGTCGAGGGAGACCCAGTTCTTC. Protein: CASSQYWTGLVSRETQFF.

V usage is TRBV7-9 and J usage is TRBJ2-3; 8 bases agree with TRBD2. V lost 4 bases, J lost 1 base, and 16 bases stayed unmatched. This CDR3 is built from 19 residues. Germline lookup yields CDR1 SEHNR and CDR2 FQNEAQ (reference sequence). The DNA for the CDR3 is TGTGCCAGCAGCTCTTGGGGGACTAGAAGTATTGGAGGCACAGATACGCAGTATTTT. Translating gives CASSSWGTRSIGGTDTQYF.

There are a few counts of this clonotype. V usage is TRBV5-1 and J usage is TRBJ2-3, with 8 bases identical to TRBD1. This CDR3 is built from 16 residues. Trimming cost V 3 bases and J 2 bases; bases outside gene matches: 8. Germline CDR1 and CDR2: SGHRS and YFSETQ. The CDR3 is CASSSDGQGPTDTQYF. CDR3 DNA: TGCGCCAGCAGCTCTGACGGACAGGGTCCCACAGATACGCAGTATTTT.

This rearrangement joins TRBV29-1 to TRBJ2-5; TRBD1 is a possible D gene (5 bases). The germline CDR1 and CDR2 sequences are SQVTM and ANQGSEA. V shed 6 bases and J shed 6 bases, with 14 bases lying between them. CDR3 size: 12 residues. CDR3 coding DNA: TGCAGCGTAGTGACAGAGTACAAGACCCAGTACTTC. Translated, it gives CSVVTEYKTQYF.

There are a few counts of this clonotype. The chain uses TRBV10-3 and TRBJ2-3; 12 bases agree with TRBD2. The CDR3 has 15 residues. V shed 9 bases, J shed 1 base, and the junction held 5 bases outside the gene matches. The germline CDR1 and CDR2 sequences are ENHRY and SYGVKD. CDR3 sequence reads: CAIRLAGVGTDTQYF. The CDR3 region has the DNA TGTGCCATTAGACTAGCGGGAGTCGGCACAGATACGCAGTATTTT.

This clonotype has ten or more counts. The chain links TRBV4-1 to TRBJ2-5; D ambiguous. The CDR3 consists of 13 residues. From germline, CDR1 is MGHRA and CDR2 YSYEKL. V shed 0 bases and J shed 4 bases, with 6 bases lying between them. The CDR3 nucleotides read TGCGCCAGCAGCCAAGATCACCCAGAGACCCAGTACTTC. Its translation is CASSQDHPETQYF.

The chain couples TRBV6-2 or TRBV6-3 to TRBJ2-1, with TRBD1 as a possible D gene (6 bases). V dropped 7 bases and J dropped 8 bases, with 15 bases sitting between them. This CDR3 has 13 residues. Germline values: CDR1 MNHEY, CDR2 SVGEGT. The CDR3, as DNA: TGTGCCAGCAATCGAGGGGGTTTCGATGAGCAGTTCTTC. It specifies CASNRGGFDEQFF.

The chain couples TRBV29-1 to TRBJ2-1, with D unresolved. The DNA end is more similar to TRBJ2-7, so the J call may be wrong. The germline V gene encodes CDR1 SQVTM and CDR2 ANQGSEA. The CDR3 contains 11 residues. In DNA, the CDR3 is TGCAGCGTTGTTTCCTACAATGAGCAGTACTTC. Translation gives CSVVSYNEQYF.

CDR3 sequence (DNA): TGTGCCAGCAGCTTAGTGACAGACAAGACCCAGTACTTC. Translating gives CASSLVTDKTQYF. This chain links TRBV7-8 with TRBJ2-5; weak D call: TRBD1 (5 bases). V lost 1 base, J lost 6 bases, and 9 bases lay in between. CDR3 length: 13 amino acids. Looked up from germline, CDR1 is SGHVS and CDR2 is FQNEAQ.

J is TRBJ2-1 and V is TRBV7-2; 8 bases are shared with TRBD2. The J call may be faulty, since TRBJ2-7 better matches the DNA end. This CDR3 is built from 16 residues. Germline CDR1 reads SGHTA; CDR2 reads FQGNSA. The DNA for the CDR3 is TGTGCCAGCAGCTTAGCCGGGACTAGTTTCAACAATGAGCAGTACTTC. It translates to CASSLAGTSFNNEQYF.

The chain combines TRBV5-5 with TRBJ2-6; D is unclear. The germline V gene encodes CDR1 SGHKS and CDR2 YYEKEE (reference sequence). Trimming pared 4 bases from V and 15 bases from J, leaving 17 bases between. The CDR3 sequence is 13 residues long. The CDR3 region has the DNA TGTGCCAGCAGCGTGGGCGAGGCCGTACCCCTGACTTTC. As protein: CASSVGEAVPLTF.

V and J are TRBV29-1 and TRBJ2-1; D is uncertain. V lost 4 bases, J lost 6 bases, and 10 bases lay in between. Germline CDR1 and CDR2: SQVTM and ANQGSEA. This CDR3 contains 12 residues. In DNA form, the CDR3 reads TGCAGCGTTGTTCGCGGAAGCAATGAGCAGTTCTTC. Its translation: CSVVRGSNEQFF.

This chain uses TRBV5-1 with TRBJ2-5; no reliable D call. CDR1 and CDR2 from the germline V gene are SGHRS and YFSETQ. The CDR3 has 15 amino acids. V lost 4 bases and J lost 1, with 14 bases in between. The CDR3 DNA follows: TGCGCCAGCAGCCCCGACGGCGCAACCCAAGAGACCCAGTACTTC. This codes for CASSPDGATQETQYF. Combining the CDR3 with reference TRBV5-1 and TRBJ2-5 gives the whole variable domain KAGVTQTPRYLIKTRGQQVTLSCSPISGHRSVSWYQQTPGQGLQFLFEYFSETQRNKGNFPGRFSGRQFSNSRSEMNVSTLELGDSALYLCASSPDGATQETQYFGPGTRLLVL.

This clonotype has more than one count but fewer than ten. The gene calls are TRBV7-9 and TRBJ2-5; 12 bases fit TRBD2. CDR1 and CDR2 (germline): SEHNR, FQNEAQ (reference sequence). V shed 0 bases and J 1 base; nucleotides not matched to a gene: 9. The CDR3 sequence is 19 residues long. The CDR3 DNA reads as TGTGCCAGCAGCTTAGCTGGTCTAGCGGGAGGGCTGGGCCAAGAGACCCAGTACTTC. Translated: CASSLAGLAGGLGQETQYF. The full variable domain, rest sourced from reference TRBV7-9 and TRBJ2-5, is DTGVSQNPRHKITKRGQNVTFRCDPISEHNRLYWYRQTLGQGPEFLTYFQNEAQLEKSRLLSDRFSAERPKGSFSTLEIQRTEQGDSAMYLCASSLAGLAGGLGQETQYFGPGTRLLVL.

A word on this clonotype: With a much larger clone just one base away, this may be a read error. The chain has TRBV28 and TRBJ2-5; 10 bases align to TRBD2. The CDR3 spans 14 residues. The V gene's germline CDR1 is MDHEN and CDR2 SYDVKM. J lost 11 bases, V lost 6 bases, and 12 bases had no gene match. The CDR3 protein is CASSPRASGSGQYF. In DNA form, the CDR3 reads TGTGCCAGCAGCCCCCGGGCTAGCGGGAGCGGGCAGTACTTC.